A single sample gave rise to the 13 T cell receptor beta chains below, sequenced in a study of T cell changes during pregnancy in multiple sclerosis. Clones were read by immunoSEQ multiplex PCR, and TCRdb kept only the in-frame ones, dropping some. The sample holds about 99,000 clones; around 91% are singletons and the top ten take 0.75% to 0.95%. Here the sequenced sample was peripheral blood, taken after pregnancy. Source of these receptors: a female donor with multiple sclerosis, enrolled in a pregnancy study.

The chain joins TRBV19 to TRBJ2-1; possibly TRBD2 for D (5 bases). The germline CDR1 and CDR2 sequences are LNHDA and SQIVND (reference sequence). The CDR3 sequence is 11 residues long. V lost 8 bases and J lost 10, with 12 bases in between. The CDR3 DNA follows: TGTGCCAGTTGGGCGTCGGGGGAGCAGTTCTTC. Protein sequence: CASWASGEQFF.

The genes are TRBV5-1 and TRBJ2-1; D is undetermined. Germline V lookup: CDR1 SGHRS, CDR2 YFSETQ. This CDR3 comprises 12 residues. V gave up 4 bases and J gave up 8 bases, with 10 bases separating them. In nucleotides, the CDR3 is TGCGCCAGCAGCGCCCCCGGAGATGAGCAGTTCTTC. Protein sequence: CASSAPGDEQFF.

The chain recombines TRBV13 with TRBJ2-1; 10 bases agree with TRBD1. The CDR3 is 16 residues long. Germline V lookup: CDR1 PRHDT, CDR2 FYEKMQ (reference sequence). The ends lost 0 bases at V and 4 bases at J; junction bases unmatched: 3. CDR3 protein: CASSLGGTGVYNEQFF. The CDR3 DNA sequence: TGTGCCAGCAGCTTAGGAGGGACAGGGGTTTACAATGAGCAGTTCTTC.

The gene calls are TRBV7-2 and TRBJ2-3; tentative D call: TRBD2 (7 bases). Germline CDR1 is SGHTA and CDR2 is FQGNSA. V lost 7 bases and J 0 bases, leaving 14 bases between the germline ends. This CDR3 is built from 15 residues. DNA for the CDR3: TGTGCCAGCATCCTAGGGGGGGCTAGCACAGATACGCAGTATTTT. Translated, it gives CASILGGASTDTQYF.

The chain recombines TRBV28 with TRBJ2-7; 7 bases line up with TRBD2. After removal of 7 bases from V and 1 base from J, the junction contained 4 bases not matched to a gene. CDR1 is MDHEN, CDR2 SYDVKM, per germline. The length of the CDR3 is 13 residues. DNA of the CDR3: TGTGCCAGCACCAGCGGGAAGTCCTACGAGCAGTACTTC. Translated, it gives CASTSGKSYEQYF.

V and J are TRBV11-2 and TRBJ1-1; TRBD1 aligns across 12 bases. CDR3 size: 16 residues. Germline trimming cut 5 bases from V and 3 bases from J; bases unmatched to any gene: 7. Looked up from germline, CDR1 is SGHAT and CDR2 is FQNNGV. CDR3 nucleotides: TGTGCCAGCAGCCCCCGGGACAGGGGGCCCTACACTGAAGCTTTCTTT. Translating it yields CASSPRDRGPYTEAFF.

The V and J genes are TRBV28 and TRBJ2-7; D uncertain. CDR3 length: 15 residues. Germline V gene lookup returns CDR1 MDHEN and CDR2 SYDVKM. V lost 6 bases and J 2 bases, leaving 17 bases between the germline ends. CDR3 sequence: CASSQRRQATYEQYF. DNA of the CDR3: TGTGCCAGCAGCCAAAGGCGCCAGGCAACCTACGAGCAGTACTTC. Variable domain in full (rest from reference TRBV28 and TRBJ2-7): DVKVTQSSRYLVKRTGEKVFLECVQDMDHENMFWYRQDPGLGLRLIYFSYDVKMKEKGDIPEGYSVSREKKERFSLILESASTNQTSMYLCASSQRRQATYEQYFGPGTRLTVT.

The gene calls are TRBV27 and TRBJ2-1, with a possible D match to TRBD2 (6 bases). The germline V gene encodes CDR1 MNHEY and CDR2 SMNVEV (reference sequence). Deletions cut 2 bases from V and 7 bases from J, with 12 bases between. The CDR3 consists of 14 residues. The CDR3 loop is CASSLAVAGNEQFF. DNA for the CDR3: TGTGCCAGCAGTTTAGCGGTGGCGGGAAATGAGCAGTTCTTC.

The chain joins TRBV30 to TRBJ1-1; D unresolved. Germline V gene lookup returns CDR1 GTSNPN and CDR2 SVGIG (reference sequence). V gave up 3 bases and J gave up 5 bases, with 13 bases separating them. The CDR3 sequence is 13 residues long. The CDR3: CAWRVGAWTEAFF. For the CDR3, the DNA is TGTGCCTGGAGGGTAGGAGCATGGACTGAAGCTTTCTTT.

In nucleotides, the CDR3 is TGTGCCAGCACCCGGGACAGGGGGACTTCCTACAATGAGCAGTTCTTC. Translated, it gives CASTRDRGTSYNEQFF. The chain couples TRBV2 to TRBJ2-1, with 11 bases aligning to TRBD1. Trimming took 7 bases from V and 1 from J; bases not matched to a gene: 6. CDR3 length: 16 residues. The V gene's germline CDR1 is SNHLY and CDR2 FYNNEI.

This chain uses TRBV5-4 with TRBJ2-6; D uncertain. The V end lost 2 bases, the J end lost 0 bases, and 6 bases lay between the germline ends. Per germline, CDR1 SGHNT and CDR2 YYREEE (reference sequence). CDR3 size: 15 residues. The DNA for the CDR3 is TGTGCCAGCAGCTTTACAGCCTCTGGGGCCAACGTCCTGACTTTC. Protein: CASSFTASGANVLTF.

The chain links TRBV14 to TRBJ1-2, with 9 bases fitting TRBD1. The CDR3 has 17 amino acids. Germline V gene sequence: CDR1 SGHDN, CDR2 FVKESK. Trimming at V came to 2 bases and at J to 3 bases, leaving 10 bases not matched to a gene. The CDR3 spells CASSQIPGQGWDYGYTF. The CDR3 DNA reads TGTGCCAGCAGCCAAATCCCGGGACAGGGTTGGGACTATGGCTACACCTTC.

The chain combines TRBV27 with TRBJ1-5; D is undetermined. Germline V gene data show CDR1 as MNHEY and CDR2 as SMNVEV (reference sequence). This CDR3 has 16 amino acids. The germline V and J ends were trimmed by 7 bases and 0 bases, with 16 bases remaining between them. CDR3 coding DNA: TGTGCCAGCATGGGTAGAGGACGGGGTAGCAATCAGCCCCAGCATTTT. Translation gives CASMGRGRGSNQPQHF.